Listed below are T cell receptor beta chains from one sample, sequenced in a study of cytomegalovirus exposure and HLA in healthy donors. Using immunoSEQ multiplex PCR, the repertoire was profiled, and TCRdb retains in-frame clones only, with some absent. The data show 89,000 or so clones, 75% to 85% seen once. Material: PBMCs. The source is a man between 18 and 35 years old in good health and CMV-seropositive. The CDR3 runs from the conserved cysteine through the conserved F or W. The D gene is left open where the match is weak. Rows give clone size only sometimes, using once, few, many, or a class for an expanded clone.

TRBV2	-	TRBD2	TRBJ2-2	TGTGCCCGCGATACTGGGACTATGGACGGGGAGCTGTTTTTT	CARDTGTMDGELFF
TRBV2	-	-	TRBJ2-2	TGTGCCAGCACGTCCCTCCCCCACACCGGGGAGCTGTTTTTT	CASTSLPHTGELFF
TRBV10-2	-	TRBD2	TRBJ2-3	TGCGCCAGCAGTGAACTAGCGGGGGGGCGTGATACGCAGTATTTT	CASSELAGGRDTQYF
TRBV30	-	-	TRBJ2-1	TGTGCCTGGAGGGAGAAGACTAGGGGTTCGCGAGAGCAGTTCTTC	CAWREKTRGSREQFF
TRBV25-1	-	-	TRBJ1-2	TGTGCCAGCAGCGCCTACCCCGGGATCAACTATGGCTACACCTTC	CASSAYPGINYGYTF
TRBV7-6	-	TRBD1	TRBJ1-6	TGTGCCAGCAGCGGGACAGGGGATTCACCCCTCCACTTT	CASSGTGDSPLHF
TRBV5-1	-	TRBD2	TRBJ2-3	TGCGCCACCTCTAGCGGGGAAATCACAGATACGCAGTATTTT	CATSSGEITDTQYF
TRBV27	once	TRBD1	TRBJ1-4	TGTGCCAGCAGTTCCCCGGGACAGGGAACAGAAAAACTGTTTTTT	CASSSPGQGTEKLFF
TRBV30	once	-	TRBJ1-2	TGTGCCTGGAGTCTTACAGGCAGCTATGGCTACACCTTC	CAWSLTGSYGYTF
TRBV29-1	-	TRBD1	TRBJ2-1	TGCAGCGTTGACTGGACAGGCAACAATGAGCAGTTCTTC	CSVDWTGNNEQFF